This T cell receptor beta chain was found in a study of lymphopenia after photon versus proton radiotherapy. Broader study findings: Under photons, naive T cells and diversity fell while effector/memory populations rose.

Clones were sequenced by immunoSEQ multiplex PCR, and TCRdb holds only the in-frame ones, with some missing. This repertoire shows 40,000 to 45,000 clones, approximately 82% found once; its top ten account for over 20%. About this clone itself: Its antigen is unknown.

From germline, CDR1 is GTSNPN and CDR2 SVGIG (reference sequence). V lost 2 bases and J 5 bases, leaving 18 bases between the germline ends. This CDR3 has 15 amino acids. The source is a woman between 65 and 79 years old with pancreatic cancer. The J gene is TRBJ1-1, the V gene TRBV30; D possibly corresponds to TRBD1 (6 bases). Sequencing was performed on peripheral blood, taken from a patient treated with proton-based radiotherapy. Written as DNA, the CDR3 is TGTGCCTGGAGTTCAGTTACAGGGAGGGGGACTGAAGCTTTCTTT. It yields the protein CAWSSVTGRGTEAFF.